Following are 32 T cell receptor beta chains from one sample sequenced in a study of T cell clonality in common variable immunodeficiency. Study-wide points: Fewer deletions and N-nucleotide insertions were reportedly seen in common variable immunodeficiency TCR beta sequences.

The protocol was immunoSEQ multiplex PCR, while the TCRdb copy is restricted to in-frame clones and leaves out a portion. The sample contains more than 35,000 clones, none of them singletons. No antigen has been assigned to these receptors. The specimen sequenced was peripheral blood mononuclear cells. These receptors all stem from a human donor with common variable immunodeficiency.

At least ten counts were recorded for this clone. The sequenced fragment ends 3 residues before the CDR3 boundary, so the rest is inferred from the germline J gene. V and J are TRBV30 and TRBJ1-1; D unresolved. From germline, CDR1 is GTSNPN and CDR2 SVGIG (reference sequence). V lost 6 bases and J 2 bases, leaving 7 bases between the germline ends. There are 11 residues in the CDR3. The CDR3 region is CACTSNTEAFF. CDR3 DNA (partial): TGTGCCTGTACATCAAACACTGAA.

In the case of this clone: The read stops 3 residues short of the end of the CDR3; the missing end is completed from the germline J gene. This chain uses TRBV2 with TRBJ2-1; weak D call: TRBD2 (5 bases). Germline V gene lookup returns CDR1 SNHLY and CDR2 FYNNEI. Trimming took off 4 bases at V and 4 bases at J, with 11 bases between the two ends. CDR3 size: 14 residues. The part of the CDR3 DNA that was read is TGTGCCAGCAGTGTTCTTAGGACTTACAATGAG. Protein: CASSVLRTYNE. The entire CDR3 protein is CASSVLRTYNEQFF.

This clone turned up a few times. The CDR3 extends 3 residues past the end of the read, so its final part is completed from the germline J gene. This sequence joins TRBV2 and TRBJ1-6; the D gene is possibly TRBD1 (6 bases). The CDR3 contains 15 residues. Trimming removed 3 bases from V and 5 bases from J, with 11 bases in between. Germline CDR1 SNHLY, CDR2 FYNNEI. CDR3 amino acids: CASSDRGGDNSPLHF. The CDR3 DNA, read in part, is TGTGCCAGCAGTGATCGGGGGGGCGATAATTCACCC.

The sequenced part of the CDR3 DNA is TGTGCCAGCAGCTTGACAGTCGAACAAGAGACC. This gives the protein CASSLTVEQET. The CDR3 in its entirety is CASSLTVEQETQYF. This chain uses TRBV7-9 with TRBJ2-5, with D possibly being TRBD1 (5 bases). The CDR3 end lies 3 residues beyond the end of the read and is filled in from the germline J gene. CDR3 length: 14 amino acids. V dropped 3 bases and J dropped 2 bases, with 10 bases sitting between them. CDR1 is SEHNR, CDR2 FQNEAQ, per germline (reference sequence).

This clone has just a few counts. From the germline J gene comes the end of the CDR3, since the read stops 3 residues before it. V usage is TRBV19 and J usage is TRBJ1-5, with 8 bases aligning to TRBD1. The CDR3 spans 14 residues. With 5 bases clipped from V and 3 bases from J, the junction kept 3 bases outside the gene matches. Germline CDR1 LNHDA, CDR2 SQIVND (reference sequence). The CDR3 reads CASSLTGDNQPQHF. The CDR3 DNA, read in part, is TGTGCCAGTAGTTTGACAGGGGACAATCAGCCC.

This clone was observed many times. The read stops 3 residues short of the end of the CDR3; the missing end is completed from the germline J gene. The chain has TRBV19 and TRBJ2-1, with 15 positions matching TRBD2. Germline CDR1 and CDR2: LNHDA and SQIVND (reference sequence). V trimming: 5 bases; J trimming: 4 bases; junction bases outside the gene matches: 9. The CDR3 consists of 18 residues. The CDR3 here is CASSGLGTSGRQYNEQFF. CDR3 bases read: TGTGCCAGTAGTGGTCTAGGGACTAGCGGGAGGCAATACAATGAG.

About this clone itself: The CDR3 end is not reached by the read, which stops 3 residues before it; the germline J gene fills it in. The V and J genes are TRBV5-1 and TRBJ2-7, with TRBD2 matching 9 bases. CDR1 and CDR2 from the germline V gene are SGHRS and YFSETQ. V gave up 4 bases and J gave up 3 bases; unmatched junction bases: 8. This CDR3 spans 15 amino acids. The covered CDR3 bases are TGCGCCAGCAGCCCCTCATTGACTAGCGGCTACGAG. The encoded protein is CASSPSLTSGYE. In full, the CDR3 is CASSPSLTSGYEQYF.

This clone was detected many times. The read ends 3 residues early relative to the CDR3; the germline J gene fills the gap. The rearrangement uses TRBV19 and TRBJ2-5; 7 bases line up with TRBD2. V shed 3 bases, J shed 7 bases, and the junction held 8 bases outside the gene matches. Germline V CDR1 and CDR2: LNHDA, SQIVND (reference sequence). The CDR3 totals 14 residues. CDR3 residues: CASSIKRGEGTQYF. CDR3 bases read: TGTGCCAGTAGTATTAAGCGGGGTGAGGGGACC.

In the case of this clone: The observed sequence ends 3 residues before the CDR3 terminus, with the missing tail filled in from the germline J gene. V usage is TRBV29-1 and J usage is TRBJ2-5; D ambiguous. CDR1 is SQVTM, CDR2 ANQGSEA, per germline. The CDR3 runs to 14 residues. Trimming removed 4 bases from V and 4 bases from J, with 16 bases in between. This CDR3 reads CSVVVDMRSETQYF. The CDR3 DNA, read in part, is TGCAGCGTTGTGGTTGACATGAGGTCAGAGACC.

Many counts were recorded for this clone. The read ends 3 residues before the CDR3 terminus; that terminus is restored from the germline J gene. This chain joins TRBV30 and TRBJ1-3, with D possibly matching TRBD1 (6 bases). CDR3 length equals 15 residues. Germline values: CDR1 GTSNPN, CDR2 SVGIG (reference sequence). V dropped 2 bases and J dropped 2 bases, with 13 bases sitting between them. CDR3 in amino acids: CAWSTIQGTGNTIYF. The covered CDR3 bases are TGTGCCTGGAGTACTATTCAGGGGACTGGAAACACC.

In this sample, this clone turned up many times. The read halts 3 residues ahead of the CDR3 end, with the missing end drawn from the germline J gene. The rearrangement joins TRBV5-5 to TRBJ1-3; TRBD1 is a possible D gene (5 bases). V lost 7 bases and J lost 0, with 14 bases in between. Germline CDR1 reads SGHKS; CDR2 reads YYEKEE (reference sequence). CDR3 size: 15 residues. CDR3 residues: CASGRQSSSGNTIYF. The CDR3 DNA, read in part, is TGTGCCAGCGGGAGACAGTCATCCTCTGGAAACACC.

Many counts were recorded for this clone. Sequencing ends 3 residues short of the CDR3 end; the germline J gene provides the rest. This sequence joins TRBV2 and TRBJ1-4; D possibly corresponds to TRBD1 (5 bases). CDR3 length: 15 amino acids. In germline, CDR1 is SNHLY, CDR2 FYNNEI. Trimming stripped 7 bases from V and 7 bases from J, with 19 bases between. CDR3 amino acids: CASKYSGFGGEKLFF. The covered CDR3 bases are TGTGCCAGCAAGTATTCTGGGTTCGGGGGTGAAAAA. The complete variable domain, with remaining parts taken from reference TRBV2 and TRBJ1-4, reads EPEVTQTPSHQVTQMGQEVILRCVPISNHLYFYWYRQILGQKVEFLVSFYNNEISEKSEIFDDQFSVERPDGSNFTLKIRSTKLEDSAMYFCASKYSGFGGEKLFFGSGTQLSVL.

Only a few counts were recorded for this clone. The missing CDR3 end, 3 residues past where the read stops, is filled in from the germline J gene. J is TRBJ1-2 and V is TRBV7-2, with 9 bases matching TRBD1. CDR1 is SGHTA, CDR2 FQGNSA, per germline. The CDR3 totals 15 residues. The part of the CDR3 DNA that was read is TGTGCCAGCAGCACACGGGGACAGGGTGGGGAGGGC. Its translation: CASSTRGQGGEG. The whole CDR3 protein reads CASSTRGQGGEGYTF.

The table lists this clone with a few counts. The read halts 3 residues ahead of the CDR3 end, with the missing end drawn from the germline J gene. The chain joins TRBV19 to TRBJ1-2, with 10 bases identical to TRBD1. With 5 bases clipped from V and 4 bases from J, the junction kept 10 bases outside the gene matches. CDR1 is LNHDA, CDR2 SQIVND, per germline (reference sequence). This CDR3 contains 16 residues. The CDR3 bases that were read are TGTGCCAGTAGTGATGACAGGGGGCTCCCCCTCTATGGC. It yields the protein CASSDDRGLPLYG. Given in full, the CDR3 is CASSDDRGLPLYGYTF.

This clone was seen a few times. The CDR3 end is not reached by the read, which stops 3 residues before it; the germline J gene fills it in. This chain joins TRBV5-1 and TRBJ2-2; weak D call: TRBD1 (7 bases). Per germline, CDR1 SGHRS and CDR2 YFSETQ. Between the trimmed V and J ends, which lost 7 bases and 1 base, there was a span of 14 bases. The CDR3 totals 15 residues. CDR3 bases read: TGCGCCAGCCGACCGCGGGACAGGAACACCGGGGAG. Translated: CASRPRDRNTGE. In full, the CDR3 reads CASRPRDRNTGELFF.

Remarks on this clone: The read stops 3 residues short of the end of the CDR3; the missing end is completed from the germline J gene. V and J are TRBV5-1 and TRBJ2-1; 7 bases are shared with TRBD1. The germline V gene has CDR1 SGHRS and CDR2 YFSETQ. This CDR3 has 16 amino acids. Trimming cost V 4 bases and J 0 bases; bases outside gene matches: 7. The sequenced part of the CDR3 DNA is TGCGCCAGCAGCCTTGGGGACAGCAGCTCCTACAATGAG. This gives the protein CASSLGDSSSYNE. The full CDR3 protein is CASSLGDSSSYNEQFF.

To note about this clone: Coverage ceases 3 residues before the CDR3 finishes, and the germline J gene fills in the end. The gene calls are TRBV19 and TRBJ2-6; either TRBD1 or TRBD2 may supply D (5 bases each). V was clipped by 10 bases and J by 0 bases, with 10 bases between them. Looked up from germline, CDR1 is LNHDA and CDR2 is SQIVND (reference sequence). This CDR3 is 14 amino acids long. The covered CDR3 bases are TGTGCCACCAAGAGGGGCTCTGGGGCCAACGTC. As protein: CATKRGSGANV. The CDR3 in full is CATKRGSGANVLTF.

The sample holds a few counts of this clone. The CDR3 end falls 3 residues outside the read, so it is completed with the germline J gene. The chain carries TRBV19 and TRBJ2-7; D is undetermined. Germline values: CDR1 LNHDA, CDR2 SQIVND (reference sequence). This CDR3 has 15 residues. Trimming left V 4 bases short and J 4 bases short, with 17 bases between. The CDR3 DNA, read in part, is TGTGCCAGTAGTACCATTGTTCAGTCCACATACGAG. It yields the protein CASSTIVQSTYE. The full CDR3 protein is CASSTIVQSTYEQYF.

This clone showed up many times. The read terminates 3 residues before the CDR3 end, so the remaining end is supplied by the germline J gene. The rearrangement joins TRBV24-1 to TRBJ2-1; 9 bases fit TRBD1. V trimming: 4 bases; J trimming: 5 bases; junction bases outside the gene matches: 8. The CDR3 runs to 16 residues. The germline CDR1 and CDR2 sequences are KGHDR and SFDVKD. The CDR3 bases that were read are TGTGCCACCAGTGAGAACGAACAGGGGGCGGACAATGAG. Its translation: CATSENEQGADNE. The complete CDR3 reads CATSENEQGADNEQFF.

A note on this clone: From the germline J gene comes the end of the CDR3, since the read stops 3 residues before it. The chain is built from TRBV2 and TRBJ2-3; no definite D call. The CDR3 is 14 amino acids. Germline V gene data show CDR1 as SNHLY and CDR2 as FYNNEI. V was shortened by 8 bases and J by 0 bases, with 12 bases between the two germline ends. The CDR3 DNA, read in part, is TGTGCCAGCCTCGCGGTAGGAAGCACAGATACG. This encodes CASLAVGSTDT. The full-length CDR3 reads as CASLAVGSTDTQYF.

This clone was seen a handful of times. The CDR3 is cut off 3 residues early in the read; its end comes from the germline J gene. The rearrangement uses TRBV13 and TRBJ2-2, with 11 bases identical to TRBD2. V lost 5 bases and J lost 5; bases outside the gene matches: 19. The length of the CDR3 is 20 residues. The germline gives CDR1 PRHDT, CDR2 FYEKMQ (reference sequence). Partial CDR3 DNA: TGTGCCAGCAGCGCACCACAGGGGACGCGGTCTAGCGGGAGGACCGGGGAG. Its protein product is CASSAPQGTRSSGRTGE. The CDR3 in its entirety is CASSAPQGTRSSGRTGELFF. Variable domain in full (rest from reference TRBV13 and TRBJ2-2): AAGVIQSPRHLIKEKRETATLKCYPIPRHDTVYWYQQGPGQDPQFLISFYEKMQSDKGSIPDRFSAQQFSDYHSELNMSSLELGDSALYFCASSAPQGTRSSGRTGELFFGEGSRLTVL.

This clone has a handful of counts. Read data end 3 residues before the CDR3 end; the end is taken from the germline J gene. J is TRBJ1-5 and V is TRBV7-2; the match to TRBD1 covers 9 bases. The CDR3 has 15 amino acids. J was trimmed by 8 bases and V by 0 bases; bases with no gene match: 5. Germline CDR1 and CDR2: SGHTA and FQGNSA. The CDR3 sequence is CASSLAPGQGEPQHF. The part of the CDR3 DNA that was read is TGTGCCAGCAGCTTAGCCCCGGGACAGGGAGAGCCC.

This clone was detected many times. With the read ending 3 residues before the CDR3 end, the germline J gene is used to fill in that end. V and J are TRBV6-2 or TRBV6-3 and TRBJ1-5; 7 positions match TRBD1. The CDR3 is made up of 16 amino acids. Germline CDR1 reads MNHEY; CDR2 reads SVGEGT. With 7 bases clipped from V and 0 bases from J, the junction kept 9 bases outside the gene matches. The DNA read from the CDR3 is TGTGCCAGCAACGGCCGGGACAGCTATAGCAATCAGCCC. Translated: CASNGRDSYSNQP. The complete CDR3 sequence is CASNGRDSYSNQPQHF.

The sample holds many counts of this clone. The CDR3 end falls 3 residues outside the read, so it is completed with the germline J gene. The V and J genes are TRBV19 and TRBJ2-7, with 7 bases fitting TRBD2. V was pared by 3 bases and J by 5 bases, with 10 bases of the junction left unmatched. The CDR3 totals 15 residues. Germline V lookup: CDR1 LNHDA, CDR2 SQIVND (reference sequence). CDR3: CASSMRLAANHEQYF. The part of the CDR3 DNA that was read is TGTGCCAGTAGTATGAGGCTAGCGGCCAACCACGAG.

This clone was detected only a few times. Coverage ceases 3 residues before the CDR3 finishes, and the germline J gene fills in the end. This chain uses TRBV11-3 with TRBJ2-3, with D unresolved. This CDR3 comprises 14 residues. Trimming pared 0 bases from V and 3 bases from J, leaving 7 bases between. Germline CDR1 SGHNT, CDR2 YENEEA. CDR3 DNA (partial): TGTGCCAGCAGCTTAGATCTTCGGACAGATACG. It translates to CASSLDLRTDT. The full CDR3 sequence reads CASSLDLRTDTQYF.

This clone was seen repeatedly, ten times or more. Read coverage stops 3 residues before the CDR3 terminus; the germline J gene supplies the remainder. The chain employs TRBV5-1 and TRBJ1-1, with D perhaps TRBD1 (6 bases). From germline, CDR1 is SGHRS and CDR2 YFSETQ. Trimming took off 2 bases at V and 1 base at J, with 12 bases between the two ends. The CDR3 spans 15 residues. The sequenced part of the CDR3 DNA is TGCGCCAGCAGCTTCCAACAGGGATCGAACACTGAA. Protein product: CASSFQQGSNTE. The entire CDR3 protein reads CASSFQQGSNTEAFF. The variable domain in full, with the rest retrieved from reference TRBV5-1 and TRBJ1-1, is KAGVTQTPRYLIKTRGQQVTLSCSPISGHRSVSWYQQTPGQGLQFLFEYFSETQRNKGNFPGRFSGRQFSNSRSEMNVSTLELGDSALYLCASSFQQGSNTEAFFGQGTRLTVV.

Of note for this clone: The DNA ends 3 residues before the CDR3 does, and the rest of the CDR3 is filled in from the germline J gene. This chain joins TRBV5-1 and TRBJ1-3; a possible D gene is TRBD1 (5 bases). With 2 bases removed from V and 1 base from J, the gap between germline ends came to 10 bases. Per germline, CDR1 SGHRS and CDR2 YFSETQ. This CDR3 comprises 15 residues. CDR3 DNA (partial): TGCGCCAGCAGCTTCCAGGGCGAATCTGGAAACACC. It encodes CASSFQGESGNT. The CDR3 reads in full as CASSFQGESGNTIYF.

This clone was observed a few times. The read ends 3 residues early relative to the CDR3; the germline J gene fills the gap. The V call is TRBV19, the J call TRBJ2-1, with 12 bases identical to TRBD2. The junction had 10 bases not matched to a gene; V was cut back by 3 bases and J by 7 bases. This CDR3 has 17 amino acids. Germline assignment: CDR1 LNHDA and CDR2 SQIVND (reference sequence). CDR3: CASSISSPSGRANEQFF. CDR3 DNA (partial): TGTGCCAGTAGTATCAGTTCTCCTAGCGGGAGGGCTAATGAG.

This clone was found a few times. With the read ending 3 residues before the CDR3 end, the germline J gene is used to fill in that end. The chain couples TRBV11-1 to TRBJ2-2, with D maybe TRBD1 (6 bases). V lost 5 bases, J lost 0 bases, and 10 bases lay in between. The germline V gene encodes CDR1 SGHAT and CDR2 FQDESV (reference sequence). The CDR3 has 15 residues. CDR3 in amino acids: CASSARTANTGELFF. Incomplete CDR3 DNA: TGTGCCAGCAGCGCTCGGACAGCGAACACCGGGGAG.

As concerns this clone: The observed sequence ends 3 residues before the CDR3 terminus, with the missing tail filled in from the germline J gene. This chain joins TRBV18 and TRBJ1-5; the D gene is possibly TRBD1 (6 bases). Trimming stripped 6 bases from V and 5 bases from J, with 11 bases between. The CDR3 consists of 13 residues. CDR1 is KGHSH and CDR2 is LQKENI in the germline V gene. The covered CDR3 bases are TGTGCCAGCTCCCCCAACAGGGATCAGCCC. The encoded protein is CASSPNRDQP. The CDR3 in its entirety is CASSPNRDQPQHF.

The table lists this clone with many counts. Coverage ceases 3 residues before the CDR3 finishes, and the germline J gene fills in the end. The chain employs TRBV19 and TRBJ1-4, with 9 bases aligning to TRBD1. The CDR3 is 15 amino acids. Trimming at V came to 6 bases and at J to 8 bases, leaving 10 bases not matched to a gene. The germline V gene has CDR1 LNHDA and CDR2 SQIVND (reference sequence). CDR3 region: CASRSGGQGREKLFF. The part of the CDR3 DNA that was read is TGTGCCAGTAGGTCGGGGGGACAGGGACGAGAAAAA.

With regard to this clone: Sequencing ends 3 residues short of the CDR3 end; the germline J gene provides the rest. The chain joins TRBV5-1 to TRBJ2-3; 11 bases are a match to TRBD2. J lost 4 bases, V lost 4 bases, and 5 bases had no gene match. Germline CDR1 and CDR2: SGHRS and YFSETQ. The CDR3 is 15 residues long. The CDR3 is CASSTLAGESDTQYF. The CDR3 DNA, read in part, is TGCGCCAGCAGCACACTAGCGGGAGAATCAGATACG. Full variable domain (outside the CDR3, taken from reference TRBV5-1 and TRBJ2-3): KAGVTQTPRYLIKTRGQQVTLSCSPISGHRSVSWYQQTPGQGLQFLFEYFSETQRNKGNFPGRFSGRQFSNSRSEMNVSTLELGDSALYLCASSTLAGESDTQYFGPGTRLTVL.